This paragraph reports one TCR beta chain. These data are taken from a study of shared T cell receptors in the human thymus. Data came from immunoSEQ multiplex PCR; TCRdb stores just in-frame clones and leaves some out. The data contain hundreds of thousands of clones, 87% of them singletons. The CDR3 length is 17 residues. From germline, CDR1 is MNHEY and CDR2 SMNVEV (reference sequence). Trimming cost V 0 bases and J 4 bases; bases outside gene matches: 10. These same records also appear under a second study, on human thymus T cells.

The sequenced material came from thymocytes. The V gene is TRBV27, the J gene TRBJ1-2; 8 bases fit TRBD1. The receptor was derived from a boy in the first two years of life with a congenital heart defect. CDR3 DNA sequence: TGTGCCAGCAGTTTATCGCCCTACAGGGGGTGGCCCTATGGCTACACCTTC. Its protein is CASSLSPYRGWPYGYTF.